Listed below are T cell receptor beta chains from one sample, sequenced in a study of cytomegalovirus exposure and HLA in healthy donors. Assay: immunoSEQ multiplex PCR; the TCRdb copy retains only in-frame clones and omits some. This sample yields some 220,000 clones, of which about 89% are seen a single time; 0.85% to 1.2% belongs to the top ten. Sequenced sample: PBMCs. These receptors were taken from a woman aged 18-30 years in good health and CMV-seronegative. Both conserved end residues are trimmed from each CDR3.

v_call cdr3_aa
TRBV6-1 ASLDRGVWPQH
TRBV7-2 ASSLASGQGGVSGYT
TRBV2 ASSADEGFSYEQY
TRBV5-1 ASSPSGTMNTEAF
TRBV7-3 ASSARGWDTEAF
TRBV6-4 ASSDKGSTDTQY
TRBV28 ASSLTGERSYGYT
TRBV30 AWTGLAGPQETQY
TRBV5-4 ASSLFDREDGYT
TRBV5-1 ASRPRLAGISYEQY
TRBV29-1 SVVQTPGTEAF
TRBV28 ASSVQGSSYEQY
TRBV18 ASSAKPPNTGELF
TRBV5-1 ASSSNTNTGAERTGNTIY
TRBV7-9 ASSFPQGPPGNTIY
TRBV25-1 ASSEGQGYTEAF
TRBV27 ASSGAGNIAKNIQY
TRBV29-1 SVPGNSYEQY
TRBV27 ASSIAGASEQY
TRBV14 ASSQATSGREKTQY
TRBV28 ASSSPTGAVTYNEQF
TRBV15 ATSRAGGNYGYT
TRBV27 ASRPGQGGSGNQPQH
TRBV4-2 ASSQAFRDRGFDNQPQH
TRBV6-1 ASSPQGAGYT
TRBV19 ASSSGTGASNQPQH
TRBV6-5 ASKNDRASTGELF
TRBV10-3 AIRQTLTIARNTEAF
TRBV9 ASSVGGANTEAF